The rows below give T cell receptor beta chains drawn from one sample of a study of shared clonotypes between healthy human individuals. The table came from immunoSEQ multiplex PCR; TCRdb's copy has only in-frame clones and leaves some out. The profile shows some 740,000 clones, more than 85% of them singletons. Sequencing input: naive CD8+ T cells sorted from blood. The receptors come from a man under 40 in good health. Both conserved end residues are part of each CDR3.

J | length | V | CDR3
TRBJ2-1 | 15 | TRBV5-6 | CASSFVGGSYNEQFF
TRBJ2-7 | 12 | TRBV29-1 | CSVILYGDEQYF
TRBJ2-1 | 15 | TRBV4-3 | CASSQTSGSRDEQFF
TRBJ1-4 | 14 | TRBV7-9 | CASSWDSSNEKLFF
TRBJ1-2 | 15 | TRBV25-1 | CASSESASLGYGYTF
TRBJ2-7 | 16 | TRBV28 | CASSLRGGPFTYEQYF
TRBJ1-5 | 18 | TRBV7-8 | CASSLEKTGTTKNQPQHF
TRBJ2-7 | 12 | TRBV28 | CASSARTYEQYF
TRBJ2-7 | 17 | TRBV7-6 | CASSLVAEAPLSYEQYF
TRBJ1-4 | 15 | TRBV9 | CASSLGQGGDEKLFF
TRBJ2-1 | 14 | TRBV5-8 | CASSSGQGYNEQFF
TRBJ2-3 | 14 | TRBV5-1 | CASSPWGFGDTQYF
TRBJ2-3 | 15 | TRBV9 | CASSVAGTSGDTQYF
TRBJ1-5 | 15 | TRBV19 | CASSPQGAANQPQHF
TRBJ2-3 | 14 | TRBV18 | CASSQYRGTDTQYF
TRBJ1-1 | 15 | TRBV5-5 | CASSLGGEGYTEAFF
TRBJ1-2 | 14 | TRBV15 | CATSTPGKDDGYTF
TRBJ1-4 | 14 | TRBV27 | CASSLNPTNEKLFF
TRBJ2-7 | 13 | TRBV5-5 | CASSLSWGYEQYF
TRBJ1-1 | 16 | TRBV19 | CASSINEGALNTEAFF
TRBJ1-3 | 18 | TRBV28 | CASSPVSILQGPGNTIYF
TRBJ2-7 | 15 | TRBV19 | CASSFIAGGSYEQYF
TRBJ2-3 | 15 | TRBV21-1 | CASSNGVGGGNTQYF
TRBJ1-4 | 15 | TRBV2 | CASRDGLATNEKLFF
TRBJ2-7 | 15 | TRBV14 | CASSQGPGLGNEQYF
TRBJ2-1 | 15 | TRBV4-1 | CASTAESSTYNEQFF
TRBJ2-2 | 15 | TRBV9 | CASSVVGSGTGELFF
TRBJ1-5 | 15 | TRBV25-1 | CASSGGQERDQPQHF
TRBJ2-7 | 14 | TRBV11-2 | CASSLGQGAYEQYF
TRBJ2-2 | 13 | TRBV29-1 | CSVLAANTGELFF
TRBJ2-1 | 17 | TRBV5-1 | CASSLDAVGRLYNEQFF
TRBJ2-7 | 15 | TRBV7-9 | CASSLGRDRGHEQYF